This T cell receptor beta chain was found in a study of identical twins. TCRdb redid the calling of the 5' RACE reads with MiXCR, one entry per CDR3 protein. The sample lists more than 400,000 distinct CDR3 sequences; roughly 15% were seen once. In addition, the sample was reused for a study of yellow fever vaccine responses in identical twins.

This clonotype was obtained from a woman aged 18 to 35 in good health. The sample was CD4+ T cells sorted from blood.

The CDR3 reads CASSTQAYSPLHF. As DNA, the CDR3 is TGTGCCAGCAGCACACAGGCCTATTCACCCCTCCACTTT. The rearrangement uses TRBV6-1 and TRBJ1-6; D perhaps matches TRBD1 (5 bases). The CDR3 is 13 residues long. V lost 6 bases and J lost 8, with 11 bases in between. Germline V gene data show CDR1 as MNHNS and CDR2 as SASEGT.